The text below deals with one T cell receptor (beta chain). Its cognate antigen is unknown. The sample is drawn from a study of blood T cells in healthy people across ages. Study findings and constraints: Age advanced and TCR beta diversity per million T cells fell, roughly linearly. Comparison with aged donors showed that long-lived donors had more naive CD4+ cells and higher diversity.

Primed by a sample-barcoded 5' primer and a J-beta primer mix, a second PCR proceeded for about 7 to 12 cycles. A template-switch adaptor containing 12 random nucleotides labeled each cDNA molecule. TCRdb re-derived calls from the 5' RACE reads in MiXCR, one entry per CDR3 protein. The sample includes 980,000 or so distinct CDR3 sequences, under 50% of them seen just once. The germline gives CDR1 KGHSH, CDR2 LQKENI. With 0 bases clipped from V and 5 bases from J, the junction kept 3 bases outside the gene matches. The CDR3 sequence is 14 residues long. The chain combines TRBV18 with TRBJ2-7; TRBD1 matches 8 bases. The receptor's source is a man under 40 in good health. The sequenced sample was blood. The CDR3 DNA sequence: TGTGCCAGCTCACCACCACAGGGGGTCAACGAGCAGTACTTC. Its protein product is CASSPPQGVNEQYF.